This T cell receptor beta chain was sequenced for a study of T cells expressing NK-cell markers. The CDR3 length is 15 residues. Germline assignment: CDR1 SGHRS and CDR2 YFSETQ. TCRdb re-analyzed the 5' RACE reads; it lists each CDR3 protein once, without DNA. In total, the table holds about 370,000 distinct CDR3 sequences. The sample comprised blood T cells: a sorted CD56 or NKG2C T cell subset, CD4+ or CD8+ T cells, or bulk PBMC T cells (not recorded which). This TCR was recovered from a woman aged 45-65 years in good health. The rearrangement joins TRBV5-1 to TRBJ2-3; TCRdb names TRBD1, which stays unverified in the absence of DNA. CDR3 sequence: CASNSPDRATDTQYF.